The T cell receptor beta chain described here comes from a study of blood T cell repertoires in COVID-19. Some clones are missing from TCRdb's copy, which holds only in-frame ones; the method was immunoSEQ multiplex PCR. The table shows around 170,000 clones, with roughly 84% occurring only once. This clone came up a few times. Germline values: CDR1 SQVTM, CDR2 ANQGSEA. CDR3 length: 13 amino acids. J gave up 1 base and V 7 bases, and 4 bases lay outside the gene matches. Material for sequencing was peripheral blood. The TCR comes from a human donor in a cohort sampled during active COVID-19. The chain couples TRBV29-1 to TRBJ1-5; 7 bases map to TRBD1. CDR3 protein: CSAQGQSNQPQHF. The CDR3 nucleotides are TGCAGCGCCCAGGGACAGAGCAATCAGCCCCAGCATTTT.